The entry below describes one T cell receptor beta chain. The record originates from a study of low-dose radiotherapy and immunotherapy resistance in tumors. Time point specified: after trial treatment. Treatment here: LDRT plus nivolumab, ipilimumab, low-dose cyclophosphamide and aspirin (RACIN trial). This CDR3 is 15 amino acids long. The V end lost 6 bases, the J end lost 7 bases, and 19 bases lay between the germline ends. Germline loops: CDR1 MNHEY, CDR2 SVGAGI. Alpha- and beta-chain coverage of first-strand cDNA came from TRAV- and TRBV-specific primers. The authors ran about 20 PCR cycles to amplify TCRs with a constant-region primer and V-primer adapter. TCRdb itself ran the reads through MiXCR, one entry per CDR3 protein. The sample records under 110,000 distinct CDR3 sequences, around 20% being singletons.

V gene TRBV6-5 combines with J gene TRBJ2-1; D possibly corresponds to TRBD2 (7 bases). This receptor was identified in a male donor with prostate cancer. Sequencing used PBMCs, obtained after low-dose radiotherapy plus immunotherapy. The CDR3 spells CASRQEGGRGNEQFF. The CDR3 bases are TGTGCCAGCAGACAAGAGGGGGGGCGGGGGAATGAGCAGTTCTTC.